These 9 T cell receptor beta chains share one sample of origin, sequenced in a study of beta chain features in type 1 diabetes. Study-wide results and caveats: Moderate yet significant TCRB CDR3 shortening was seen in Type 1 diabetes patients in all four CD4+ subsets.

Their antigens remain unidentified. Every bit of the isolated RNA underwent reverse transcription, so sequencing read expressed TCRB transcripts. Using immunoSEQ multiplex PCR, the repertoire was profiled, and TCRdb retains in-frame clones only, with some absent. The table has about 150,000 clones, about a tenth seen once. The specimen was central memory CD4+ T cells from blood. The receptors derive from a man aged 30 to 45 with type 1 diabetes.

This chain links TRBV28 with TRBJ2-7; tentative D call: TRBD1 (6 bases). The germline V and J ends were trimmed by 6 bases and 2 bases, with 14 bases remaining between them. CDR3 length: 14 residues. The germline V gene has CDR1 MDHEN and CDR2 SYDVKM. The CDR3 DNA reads TGTGCCAGCAGACTAACAGGGACCCCCTACGAGCAGTACTTC. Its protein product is CASRLTGTPYEQYF.

CDR3 DNA sequence: TGTGCCAGCAGTCCGGACAGGGGCTGGGAAGAGACCCAGTACTTC. Protein product: CASSPDRGWEETQYF. The chain has TRBV14 and TRBJ2-5; the match to TRBD1 covers 9 bases. V shed 6 bases and J 3 bases; nucleotides not matched to a gene: 8. Germline V gene data show CDR1 as SGHDN and CDR2 as FVKESK. The CDR3 runs 15 residues.

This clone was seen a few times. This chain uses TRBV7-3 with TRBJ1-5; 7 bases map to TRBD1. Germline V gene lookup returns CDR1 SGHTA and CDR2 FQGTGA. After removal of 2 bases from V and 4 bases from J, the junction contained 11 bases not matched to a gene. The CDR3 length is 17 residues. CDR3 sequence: CASSLGDRDRLNQPQHF. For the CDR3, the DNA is TGTGCCAGCAGCTTAGGAGATCGGGACAGACTGAATCAGCCCCAGCATTTT.

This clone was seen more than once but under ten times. As DNA, the CDR3 is TGTGCCAGCTCAGCAGGAGGCCGAGAGACCCAGTACTTC. This gives the protein CASSAGGRETQYF. The V gene is TRBV28, the J gene TRBJ2-5; TRBD2 might be the D (5 bases). Germline CDR1 is MDHEN and CDR2 is SYDVKM. The V gene lost 8 bases and the J gene lost 4 bases, with 14 bases spanning the gap. This CDR3 spans 13 amino acids.

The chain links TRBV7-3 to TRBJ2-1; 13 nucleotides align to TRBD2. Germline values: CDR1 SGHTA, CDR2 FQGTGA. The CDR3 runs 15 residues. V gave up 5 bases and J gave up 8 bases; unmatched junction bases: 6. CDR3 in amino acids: CASSVLAGGRDEQFF. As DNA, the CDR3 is TGTGCCAGCAGCGTACTAGCGGGAGGGCGGGATGAGCAGTTCTTC.

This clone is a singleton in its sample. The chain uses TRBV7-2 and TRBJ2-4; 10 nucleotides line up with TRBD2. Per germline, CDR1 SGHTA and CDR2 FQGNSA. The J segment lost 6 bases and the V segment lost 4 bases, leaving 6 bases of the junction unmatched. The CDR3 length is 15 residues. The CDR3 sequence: CASSWASGSGNIQYF. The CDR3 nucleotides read TGTGCCAGCAGCTGGGCTAGCGGGAGTGGAAACATTCAGTACTTC.

CDR3 DNA sequence: TGTGCCAGCAGCTTTCGGTACCTCTCTGGGGCCAACGTCCTGACTTTC. Its protein product is CASSFRYLSGANVLTF. The chain is built from TRBV5-4 and TRBJ2-6; D is ambiguous. Trimming stripped 2 bases from V and 0 bases from J, with 9 bases between. Germline V gene data show CDR1 as SGHNT and CDR2 as YYREEE (reference sequence). This CDR3 has 16 residues.

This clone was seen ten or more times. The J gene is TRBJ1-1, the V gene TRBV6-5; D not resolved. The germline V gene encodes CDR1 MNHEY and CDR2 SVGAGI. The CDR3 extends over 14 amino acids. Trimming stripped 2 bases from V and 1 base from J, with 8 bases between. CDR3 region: CASSYMTGNTEAFF. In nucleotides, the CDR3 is TGTGCCAGCAGTTACATGACGGGGAACACTGAAGCTTTCTTT.

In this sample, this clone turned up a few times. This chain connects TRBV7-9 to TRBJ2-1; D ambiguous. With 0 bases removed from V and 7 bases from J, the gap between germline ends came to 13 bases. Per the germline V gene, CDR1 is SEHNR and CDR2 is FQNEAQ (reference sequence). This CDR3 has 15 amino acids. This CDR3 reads CASSLASGPLNEQFF. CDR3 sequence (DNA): TGTGCCAGCAGCTTAGCGTCAGGCCCTCTAAATGAGCAGTTCTTC. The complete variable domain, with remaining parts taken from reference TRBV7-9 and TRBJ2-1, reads DTGVSQNPRHKITKRGQNVTFRCDPISEHNRLYWYRQTLGQGPEFLTYFQNEAQLEKSRLLSDRFSAERPKGSFSTLEIQRTEQGDSAMYLCASSLASGPLNEQFFGPGTRLTVL.